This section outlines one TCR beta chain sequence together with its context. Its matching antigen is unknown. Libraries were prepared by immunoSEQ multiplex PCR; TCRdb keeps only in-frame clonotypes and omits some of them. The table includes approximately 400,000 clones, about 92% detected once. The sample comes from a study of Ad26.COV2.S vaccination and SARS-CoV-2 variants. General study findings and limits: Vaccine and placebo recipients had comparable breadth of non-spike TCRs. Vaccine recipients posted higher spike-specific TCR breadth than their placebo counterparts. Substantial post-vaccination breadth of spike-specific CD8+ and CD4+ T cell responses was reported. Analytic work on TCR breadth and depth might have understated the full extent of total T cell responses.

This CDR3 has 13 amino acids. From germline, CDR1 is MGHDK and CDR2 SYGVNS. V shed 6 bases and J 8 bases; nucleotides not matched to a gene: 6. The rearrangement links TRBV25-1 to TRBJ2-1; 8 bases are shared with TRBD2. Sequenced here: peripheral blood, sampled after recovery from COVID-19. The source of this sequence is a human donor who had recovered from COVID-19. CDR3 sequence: CASRGLAIDEQFF. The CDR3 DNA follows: TGTGCCAGCAGAGGACTAGCCATCGATGAGCAGTTCTTC.